The entry below gives a single TCR beta chain sequence along with its context. TCRdb analysed the 5' RACE reads with MiXCR anew, one entry per CDR3 protein. Altogether around 340,000 distinct CDR3 sequences are present, 20% to 25% being singletons, with the ten largest covering about an eighth. The CDR3 is 14 residues long. V lost 7 bases to trimming and J lost 4 bases; unmatched junction nucleotides: 9. Germline loops: CDR1 SQVTM, CDR2 ANQGSEA. These data come from a study of CD8 T cells in ankylosing spondylitis. This TCR was sampled from a male donor with ankylosing spondylitis or in good health (not recorded which). The V gene is TRBV29-1, the J gene TRBJ2-1; 8 bases fit TRBD1. Sequenced sample: blood, either unsorted or a sorted T cell fraction (not recorded which). CDR3 sequence: CSAEGQEMYNEQFF. As DNA, the CDR3 is TGCAGCGCCGAGGGACAGGAGATGTACAATGAGCAGTTCTTC.